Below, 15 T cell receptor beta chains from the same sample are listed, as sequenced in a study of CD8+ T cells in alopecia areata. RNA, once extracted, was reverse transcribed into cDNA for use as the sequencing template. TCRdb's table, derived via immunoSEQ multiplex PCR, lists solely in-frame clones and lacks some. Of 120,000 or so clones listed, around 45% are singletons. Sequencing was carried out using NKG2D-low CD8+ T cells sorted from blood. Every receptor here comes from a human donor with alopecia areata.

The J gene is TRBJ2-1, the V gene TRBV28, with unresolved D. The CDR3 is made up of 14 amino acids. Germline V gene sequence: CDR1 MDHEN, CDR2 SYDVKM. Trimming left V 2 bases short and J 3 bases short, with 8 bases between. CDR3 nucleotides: TGTGCCAGCAGTTTACACGACGGCTACAATGAGCAGTTCTTC. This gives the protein CASSLHDGYNEQFF.

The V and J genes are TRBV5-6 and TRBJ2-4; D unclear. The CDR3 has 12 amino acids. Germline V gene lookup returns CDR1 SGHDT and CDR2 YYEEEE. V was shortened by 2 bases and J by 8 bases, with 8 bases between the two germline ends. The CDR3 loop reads CASSFSEDIQYF. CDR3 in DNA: TGTGCCAGCAGCTTTTCTGAGGACATTCAGTACTTC.

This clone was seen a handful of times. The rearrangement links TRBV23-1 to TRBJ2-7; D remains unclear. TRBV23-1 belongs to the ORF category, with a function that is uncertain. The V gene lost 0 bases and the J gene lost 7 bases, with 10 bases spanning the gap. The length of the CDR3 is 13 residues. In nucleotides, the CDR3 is TGCGCCAGCAGTCAATCGAGGCGGCCGGAGCAGTACTTC. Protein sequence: CASSQSRRPEQYF.

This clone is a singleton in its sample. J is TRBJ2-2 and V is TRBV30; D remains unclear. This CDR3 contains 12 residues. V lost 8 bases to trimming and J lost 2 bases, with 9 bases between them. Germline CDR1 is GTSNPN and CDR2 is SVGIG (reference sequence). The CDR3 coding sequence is TGTGCCCAGGTCCAAAACACCGGGGAGCTGTTTTTT. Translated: CAQVQNTGELFF.

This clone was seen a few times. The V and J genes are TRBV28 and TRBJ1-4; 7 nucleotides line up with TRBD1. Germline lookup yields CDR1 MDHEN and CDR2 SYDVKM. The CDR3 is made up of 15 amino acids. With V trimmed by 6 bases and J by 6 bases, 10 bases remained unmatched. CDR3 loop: CASRNTGDLDEKLFF. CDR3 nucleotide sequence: TGTGCCAGCAGGAACACAGGGGACTTGGATGAAAAACTGTTTTTT.

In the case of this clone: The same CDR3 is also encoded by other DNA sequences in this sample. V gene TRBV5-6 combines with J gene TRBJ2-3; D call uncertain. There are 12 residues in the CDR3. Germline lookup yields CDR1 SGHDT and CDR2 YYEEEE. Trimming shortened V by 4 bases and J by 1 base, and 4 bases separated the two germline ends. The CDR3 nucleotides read TGTGCCAGCAGCACCGGCACAGATACGCAGTATTTT. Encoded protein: CASSTGTDTQYF.

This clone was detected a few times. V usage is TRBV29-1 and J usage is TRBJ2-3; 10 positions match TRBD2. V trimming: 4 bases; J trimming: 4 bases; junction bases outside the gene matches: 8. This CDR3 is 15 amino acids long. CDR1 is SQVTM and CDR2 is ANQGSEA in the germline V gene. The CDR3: CSVVASGRTADTQYF. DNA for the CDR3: TGCAGCGTTGTGGCTAGCGGGAGAACGGCAGATACGCAGTATTTT.

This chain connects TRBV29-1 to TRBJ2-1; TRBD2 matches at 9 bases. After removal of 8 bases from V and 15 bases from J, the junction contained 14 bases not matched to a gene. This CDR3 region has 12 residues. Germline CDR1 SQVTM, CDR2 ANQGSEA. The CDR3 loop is CSIRGREGQLFF. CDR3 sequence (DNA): TGCAGCATTAGGGGGCGGGAGGGCCAACTGTTCTTC.

In nucleotides, the CDR3 is TGCAGCGTTGACGGAGGGCTAGGGGAGCAGTACTTC. Translating it yields CSVDGGLGEQYF. The chain recombines TRBV29-1 with TRBJ2-7, with D possibly matching TRBD2 (6 bases). Germline V gene sequence: CDR1 SQVTM, CDR2 ANQGSEA. The CDR3 has 12 residues. V gave up 3 bases and J gave up 7 bases, with 13 bases separating them.

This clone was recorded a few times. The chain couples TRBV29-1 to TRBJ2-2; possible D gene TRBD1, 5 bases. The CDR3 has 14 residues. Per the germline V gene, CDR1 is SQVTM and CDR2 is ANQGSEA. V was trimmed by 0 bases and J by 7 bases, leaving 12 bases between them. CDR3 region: CSVEDERGGGELFF. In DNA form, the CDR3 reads TGCAGCGTTGAAGATGAAAGGGGCGGCGGGGAGCTGTTTTTT.

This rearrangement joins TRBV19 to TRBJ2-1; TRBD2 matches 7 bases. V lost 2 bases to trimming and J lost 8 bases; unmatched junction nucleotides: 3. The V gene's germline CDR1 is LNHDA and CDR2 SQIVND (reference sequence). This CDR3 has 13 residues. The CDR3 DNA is TGTGCCAGTAGTATATCTAGCGGATATGAGCAGTTCTTC. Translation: CASSISSGYEQFF.

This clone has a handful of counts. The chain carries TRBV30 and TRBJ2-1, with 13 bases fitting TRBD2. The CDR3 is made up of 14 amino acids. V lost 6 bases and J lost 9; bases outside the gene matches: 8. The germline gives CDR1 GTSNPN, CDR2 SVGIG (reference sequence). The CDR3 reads CACQGTSGMSEQFF. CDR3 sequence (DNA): TGTGCCTGCCAAGGGACTAGCGGGATGAGTGAGCAGTTCTTC.

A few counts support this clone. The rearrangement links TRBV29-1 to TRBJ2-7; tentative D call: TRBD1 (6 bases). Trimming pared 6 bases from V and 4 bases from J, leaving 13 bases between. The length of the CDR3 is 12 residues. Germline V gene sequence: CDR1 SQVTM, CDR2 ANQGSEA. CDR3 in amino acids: CSVQKGEYEQYF. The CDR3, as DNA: TGCAGCGTACAAAAGGGGGAGTACGAGCAGTACTTC.

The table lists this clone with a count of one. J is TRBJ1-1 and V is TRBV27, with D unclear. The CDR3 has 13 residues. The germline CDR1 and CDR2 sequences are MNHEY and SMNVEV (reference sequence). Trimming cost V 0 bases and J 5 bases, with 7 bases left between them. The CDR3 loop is CASSLSVETEAFF. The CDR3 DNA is TGTGCCAGCAGTTTATCCGTGGAGACTGAAGCTTTCTTT.

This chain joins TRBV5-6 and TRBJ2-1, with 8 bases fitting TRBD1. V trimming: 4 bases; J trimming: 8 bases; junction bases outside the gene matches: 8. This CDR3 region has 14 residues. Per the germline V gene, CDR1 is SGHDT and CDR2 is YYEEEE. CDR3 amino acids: CASSQDRARDEQFF. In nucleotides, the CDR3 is TGTGCCAGCAGCCAGGACAGGGCTCGGGATGAGCAGTTCTTC.